The clone carrying this TCR beta chain was seen a few times. The target antigen is unknown. Every isolated RNA sample was fully reverse transcribed, so sequencing captured expressed TCRB transcripts. The assay was immunoSEQ multiplex PCR, and TCRdb's table has in-frame clones only and misses some. The profile shows around 140,000 clones, 8.5% to 12% of them singletons. CDR1 is SGHTA, CDR2 FQGNSA, per germline. The CDR3 has 15 amino acids. The ends lost 2 bases at V and 8 bases at J; junction bases unmatched: 6. The entry originates in a study of beta chain features in type 1 diabetes. Study findings and constraints: Among patients with Type 1 diabetes, TCRB CDR3s were moderately but significantly shorter in every one of the four CD4+ subsets. More deletions and fewer insertions at VDJ junctions were seen in type 1 diabetes patients.

The single heparinised draw taken from each donor contained about 120 mL of blood on average. Cells sorted by CD45RO/CCR7/CD25/CD127/CD95/CD27 comprised CD4+ naive, central memory, regulatory and stem cell-like memory cells. The specimen was naive CD4+ T cells from blood. This clonotype was sampled from a man aged 18 to 30 in good health. V and J are TRBV7-2 and TRBJ2-4, with 10 bases aligning to TRBD2. The DNA for the CDR3 is TGTGCCAGCAGCTTAACTAGCGGGGAGGTTTACATTCAGTACTTC. Translation: CASSLTSGEVYIQYF.